Listed here are 21 T cell receptor beta chains from one sample, sequenced in a study of breast tumors, draining lymph nodes, adjacent tissues. TCRdb re-called the multiplex PCR reads through MiXCR, storing one row per CDR3 protein. The data hold roughly 7,000 distinct CDR3 sequences, with approximately 41% observed a single time. Sequencing used tumor-adjacent breast tissue. The receptors shown here come from a female donor with breast cancer. Some clones in this sample may be carry-over from other donors' samples.

The chain links TRBV2 to TRBJ2-2; the D call may be TRBD1 or TRBD2 (5 bases each). The germline V and J ends were trimmed by 6 bases and 7 bases, with 12 bases remaining between them. In germline, CDR1 is SNHLY, CDR2 FYNNEI. The CDR3 spans 13 residues. CDR3 loop: CASRATRGGELFF. CDR3 bases: TGTGCCAGCAGAGCCACTAGGGGCGGGGAGCTGTTTTTT.

Notes on this clonotype: One junction end disagrees with the germline gene, perhaps due to a read error. The chain couples TRBV10-3 to TRBJ2-7, with 7 bases matching TRBD2. Germline V lookup: CDR1 ENHRY, CDR2 SYGVKD. This CDR3 has 12 amino acids. As DNA, the CDR3 is TGTGCCATCAGGCGGGGGAGCTACAAGCAGTACTTC. Protein: CAIRRGSYKQYF.

This clonotype is labeled medium-sized. V usage is TRBV7-2 and J usage is TRBJ2-3; 9 bases are a match to TRBD2. From germline, CDR1 is SGHTA and CDR2 FQGNSA. This CDR3 has 15 amino acids. V dropped 2 bases and J dropped 5; count of bases not matched to a gene: 5. CDR3 DNA sequence: TGTGCCAGCAGCTTACTAGCGGGATTGGGAGATACGCAGTATTTT. It is translated as CASSLLAGLGDTQYF.

Ten or more counts support this clonotype. The V gene is TRBV6-2 or TRBV6-3, the J gene TRBJ1-5; no clear D. This CDR3 region has 12 residues. The germline V gene encodes CDR1 MNHEY and CDR2 SVGEGT. The V and J ends lost 6 bases and 7 bases respectively, with 10 bases between them. CDR3 coding DNA: TGTGCCAGCAGGTCCGTGGGACAGCCCCAGCATTTT. Its protein product is CASRSVGQPQHF.

This clonotype was seen more than once but under ten times. This chain's CDR3 is CASNLQGSYNEQFF. CDR3 bases: TGTGCCAGCAACCTTCAGGGTTCCTACAATGAGCAGTTCTTC. The V and J genes are TRBV6-2 or TRBV6-3 and TRBJ2-1; weak D call: TRBD1 (5 bases). The CDR3 has 14 residues. Looked up from germline, CDR1 is MNHEY and CDR2 is SVGEGT. Between the trimmed V and J ends, which lost 7 bases and 1 base, there was a span of 11 bases.

This clonotype has ten or more counts. V gene TRBV12-3 or TRBV12-4 combines with J gene TRBJ2-1; no clear D gene. V was clipped by 7 bases and J by 4 bases, with 14 bases between them. The CDR3 length is 14 residues. The CDR3 DNA reads as TGTGCCAGCACCGCAGACAACACTTACAATGAGCAGTTCTTC. This sequence encodes CASTADNTYNEQFF.

In this sample, this clonotype turned up many times. The chain couples TRBV5-5 to TRBJ2-3; perhaps TRBD1 as D (6 bases). Germline CDR1 and CDR2: SGHKS and YYEKEE (reference sequence). Between the trimmed V and J ends, which lost 4 bases and 2 bases, there was a span of 11 bases. This CDR3 has 14 amino acids. The CDR3 nucleotides are TGTGCCAGCAGCACAGGGATCTTCACAGATACGCAGTATTTT. Encoded protein: CASSTGIFTDTQYF.

Ten or more counts support this clonotype. This rearrangement joins TRBV6-1 to TRBJ1-4, with D perhaps TRBD1 (5 bases). The CDR3 spans 16 residues. Trimming shortened V by 6 bases and J by 0 bases, and 14 bases separated the two germline ends. In germline, CDR1 is MNHNS, CDR2 SASEGT. CDR3 region: CASRARKGTTNEKLFF. CDR3 DNA sequence: TGTGCCAGCAGGGCCCGTAAGGGGACAACTAATGAAAAACTGTTTTTT.

This clonotype was counted at least ten times. The chain joins TRBV5-1 to TRBJ1-4, with a tentative D call TRBD1 (5 bases). In germline, CDR1 is SGHRS, CDR2 YFSETQ. This CDR3 spans 15 amino acids. V was cut by 1 base and J by 0 bases, with 7 bases left in between. The DNA for the CDR3 is TGCGCCAGCAGCTTGAGGGGACCAACTAATGAAAAACTGTTTTTT. Translating gives CASSLRGPTNEKLFF.

The sample holds many counts of this clonotype. The rearrangement uses TRBV19 and TRBJ2-6; D call uncertain. V was clipped by 1 base and J by 0 bases, with 10 bases between them. Looked up from germline, CDR1 is LNHDA and CDR2 is SQIVND (reference sequence). The CDR3 is 17 amino acids. The CDR3 coding sequence is TGTGCCAGTAGTATAGGAACGAGGTTCTCTGGGGCCAACGTCCTGACTTTC. Protein product: CASSIGTRFSGANVLTF.

The V gene is TRBV20-1, the J gene TRBJ2-1; 7 nucleotides agree with TRBD1. This CDR3 contains 13 residues. J gave up 8 bases and V 1 base, and 5 bases lay outside the gene matches. Germline V gene data show CDR1 as DFQATT and CDR2 as SNEGSKA (reference sequence). The CDR3: CSARVLTGHEQFF. CDR3 DNA: TGCAGTGCTAGAGTTCTGACAGGGCATGAGCAGTTCTTC.

This clonotype was picked up many times. The V call is TRBV18, the J call TRBJ2-1; D not resolved. Germline assignment: CDR1 KGHSH and CDR2 LQKENI. This CDR3 has 16 amino acids. Between the trimmed V and J ends, which lost 6 bases and 0 bases, there was a span of 15 bases. The CDR3 spells CASSPLIPSSYNEQFF. The CDR3 DNA sequence: TGTGCCAGCTCGCCCCTGATCCCCTCCTCCTACAATGAGCAGTTCTTC. The full variable domain, in which reference TRBV18 and TRBJ2-1 provide the parts outside the CDR3, is NAGVMQNPRHLVRRRGQEARLRCSPMKGHSHVYWYRQLPEEGLKFMVYLQKENIIDESGMPKERFSAEFPKEGPSILRIQQVVRGDSAAYFCASSPLIPSSYNEQFFGPGTRLTVL.

The V gene is TRBV7-8, the J gene TRBJ2-5; TRBD2 matches at 12 bases. Trimming took 5 bases from V and 4 from J; bases not matched to a gene: 20. The CDR3 has 20 amino acids. The germline V gene has CDR1 SGHVS and CDR2 FQNEAQ. The CDR3 nucleotides are TGTGCCAGCAGCCCCATCGGTGCGGCTAGCGGGAGGGCCCCGGGAGAGACCCAGTACTTC. It translates to CASSPIGAASGRAPGETQYF. Based on the CDR3 plus reference TRBV7-8 and TRBJ2-5, the full variable domain is GAGVSQSPRYKVAKRGQDVALRCDPISGHVSLFWYQQALGQGPEFLTYFQNEAQLDKSGLPSDRFFAERPEGSVSTLKIQRTQQEDSAVYLCASSPIGAASGRAPGETQYFGPGTRLLVL.

The table lists this clonotype with many counts. The CDR3 loop is CASSLVAGGRGEQFF. DNA of the CDR3: TGTGCCAGCAGCTTGGTTGCGGGAGGTCGTGGTGAGCAGTTCTTC. This rearrangement joins TRBV11-3 to TRBJ2-1, with 8 bases identical to TRBD2. Germline trimming cut 3 bases from V and 9 bases from J; bases unmatched to any gene: 10. CDR3 size: 15 residues. CDR1 SGHNT and CDR2 YENEEA come from the germline V gene.

This clonotype was recorded once. A read error may account for a junction end that differs from germline. This chain uses TRBV5-4 with TRBJ1-2; 8 bases map to TRBD1. The CDR3 loop spans 13 amino acids. The V gene's germline CDR1 is SGHNT and CDR2 YYREEE (reference sequence). CDR3 in amino acids: CASSRTGTYGYTF. The DNA of the CDR3 is TGTGCCAGCAGCCGGACAGGGACGTATGGCTACACCTTT. The variable domain in full, with the rest retrieved from reference TRBV5-4 and TRBJ1-2, is ETGVTQSPTHLIKTRGQQVTLRCSSQSGHNTVSWYQQALGQGPQFIFQYYREEENGRGNFPPRFSGLQFPNYSSELNVNALELDDSALYLCASSRTGTYGYTFGSGTRLTVV.

The chain combines TRBV7-9 with TRBJ1-1, with D tentatively TRBD1 (5 bases). Trimming shortened V by 3 bases and J by 5 bases, and 10 bases separated the two germline ends. The germline V gene encodes CDR1 SEHNR and CDR2 FQNEAQ (reference sequence). CDR3 size: 13 residues. CDR3 nucleotide sequence: TGTGCCAGCAGCTTGCAGGGTTGGACTGAAGCTTTCTTT. Protein: CASSLQGWTEAFF. Together with reference TRBV7-9 and TRBJ1-1, the CDR3 gives the full variable domain: DTGVSQNPRHKITKRGQNVTFRCDPISEHNRLYWYRQTLGQGPEFLTYFQNEAQLEKSRLLSDRFSAERPKGSFSTLEIQRTEQGDSAMYLCASSLQGWTEAFFGQGTRLTVV.

The V and J genes are TRBV5-1 and TRBJ1-2; 9 positions agree with TRBD1. Unmatched junction bases numbered 3, after V lost 0 bases and J lost 3 bases. CDR1 is SGHRS, CDR2 YFSETQ, per germline. CDR3 length equals 15 residues. The CDR3 DNA reads TGCGCCAGCAGCTTGGGACAGGGGGGGTACTATGGCTACACCTTC. Translation: CASSLGQGGYYGYTF.

This clonotype is categorized as medium-sized. The chain is built from TRBV7-9 and TRBJ2-1; 8 positions agree with TRBD2. This CDR3 is built from 15 residues. The V gene's germline CDR1 is SEHNR and CDR2 FQNEAQ (reference sequence). The V gene end was trimmed by 1 base and the J gene end by 7 bases; junction bases not matched to a gene: 6. The CDR3 reads CASSLDLIAGNEQFF. CDR3 bases: TGTGCCAGCAGCTTAGATCTCATAGCGGGAAATGAGCAGTTCTTC.

In this sample, this clonotype is medium-sized. The V and J genes are TRBV9 and TRBJ2-1; the D is unclear. Deletions cut 0 bases from V and 7 bases from J, with 11 bases between. This CDR3 comprises 14 residues. Germline CDR1 and CDR2: SGDLS and YYNGEE. The CDR3, as DNA: TGTGCCAGCAGCGTAGAGCCTAGTGGGAATGAGCAGTTCTTC. Protein product: CASSVEPSGNEQFF.

This clonotype is termed medium-sized. The V call is TRBV15, the J call TRBJ2-7; the D gene could be TRBD1 or TRBD2 (5 bases each). The CDR3 is 16 residues long. V was shortened by 3 bases and J by 3 bases, with 18 bases between the two germline ends. CDR1 and CDR2 from the germline V gene are LNHNV and YYDKDF (reference sequence). The CDR3 DNA sequence: TGTGCCACCAGCAGGGCGAGGGGTGGGGGATACTACGAGCAGTACTTC. Translation gives CATSRARGGGYYEQYF.

The gene calls are TRBV20-1 and TRBJ1-4, with D perhaps matching TRBD1 (5 bases). CDR3 length equals 15 residues. Germline CDR1 reads DFQATT; CDR2 reads SNEGSKA (reference sequence). Trimming removed 5 bases at V and 2 bases at J, with 15 bases between. The chain's CDR3 is CSALDSFTTNEKLFF. In DNA, the CDR3 is TGCAGTGCTCTTGACAGCTTCACCACTAATGAAAAACTGTTTTTT.